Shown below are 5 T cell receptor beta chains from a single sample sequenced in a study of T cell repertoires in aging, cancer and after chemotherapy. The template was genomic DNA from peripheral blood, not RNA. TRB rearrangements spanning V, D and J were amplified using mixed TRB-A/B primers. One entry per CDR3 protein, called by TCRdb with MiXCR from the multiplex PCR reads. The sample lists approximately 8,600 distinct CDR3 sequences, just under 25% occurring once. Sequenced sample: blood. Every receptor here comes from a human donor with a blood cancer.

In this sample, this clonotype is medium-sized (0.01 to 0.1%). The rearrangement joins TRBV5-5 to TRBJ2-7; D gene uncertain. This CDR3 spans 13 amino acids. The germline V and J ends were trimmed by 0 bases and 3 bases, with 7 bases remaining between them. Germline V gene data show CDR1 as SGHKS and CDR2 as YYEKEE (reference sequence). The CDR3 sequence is CASSLGIVYEQYF. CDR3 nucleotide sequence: TGTGCCAGCAGCTTGGGGATCGTCTACGAGCAGTACTTC. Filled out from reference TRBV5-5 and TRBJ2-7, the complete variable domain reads DAGVTQSPTHLIKTRGQQVTLRCSPISGHKSVSWYQQVLGQGPQFIFQYYEKEERGRGNFPDRFSARQFPNYSSELNVNALLLGDSALYLCASSLGIVYEQYFGPGTRLTVT.

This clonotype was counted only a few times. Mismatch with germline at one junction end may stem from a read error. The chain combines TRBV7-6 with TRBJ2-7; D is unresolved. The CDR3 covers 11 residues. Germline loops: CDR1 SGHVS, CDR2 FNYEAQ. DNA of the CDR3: TGTGCCAGCAGCATATCCTCCGAGCAGTACTTC. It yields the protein CASSISSEQYF.

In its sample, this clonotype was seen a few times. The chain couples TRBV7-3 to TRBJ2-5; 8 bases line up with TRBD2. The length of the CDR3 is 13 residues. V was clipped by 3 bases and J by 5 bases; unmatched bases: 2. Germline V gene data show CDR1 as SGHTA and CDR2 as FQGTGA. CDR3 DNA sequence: TGTGCCAGCAGCTTCCGGGAGGGGGAGACCCAGTACTTC. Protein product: CASSFREGETQYF.

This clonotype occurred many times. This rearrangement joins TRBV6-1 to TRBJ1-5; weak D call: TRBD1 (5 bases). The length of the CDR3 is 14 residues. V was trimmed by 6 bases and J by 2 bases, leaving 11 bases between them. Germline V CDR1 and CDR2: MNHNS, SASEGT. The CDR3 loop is CASRRQNGNQPQHF. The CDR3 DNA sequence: TGTGCCAGCAGAAGACAGAATGGCAATCAGCCCCAGCATTTT.

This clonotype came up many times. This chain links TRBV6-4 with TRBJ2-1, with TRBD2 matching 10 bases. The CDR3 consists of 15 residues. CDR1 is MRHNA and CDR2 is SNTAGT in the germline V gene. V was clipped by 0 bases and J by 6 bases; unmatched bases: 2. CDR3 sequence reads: CASSDSSGGANEQFF. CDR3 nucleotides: TGTGCCAGCAGTGACTCAAGCGGGGGGGCCAATGAGCAGTTCTTC.